This T cell receptor (beta chain) derives from a study of high-grade serous ovarian cancer treatment subgroups (dated by TCRdb to the early 2020s). Some background on the complete study: Sequencing yielded a mean of 14,192 reads and 7,000 to 9,000 unique TCR beta rearrangements per sample. TCR beta repertoires were profiled in patients with high-grade serous ovarian cancer who were grouped, under a laparoscopic triage algorithm, by complete gross resection or by neoadjuvant chemotherapy response. The cohort comprised roughly 30 patients: approximately ten with no residual disease after primary surgery (R0), approximately ten excellent NACT responders, and approximately ten poor NACT responders. In total there were roughly 96 samples, since every patient provided one primary tumor sample and two metastatic tumor samples.

The paper's findings and limits, for the study overall: Bulk tumor TCR sequencing lacked spatial information, limiting insight into HGSC tumor complexity and diversity. Repertoire similarity between tumors of the same patient ranged roughly 0.1 to 0.79, whereas almost no similarity was seen between different patients. TCR clonal relatedness correlated positively with neoantigen level and, by trend, with copy number variation and mutation load from whole-genome sequencing. The TCR repertoire analyses centered on CDR3, leaving CDR1 and CDR2 unanalyzed.

The approximately 100 tumor samples were subjected to high-throughput TCR profiling using ImmunoSEQ. The original methods were these. To measure repertoire diversity, the metrics used were richness (unique productive sequences), clonality, evenness and relatedness, and the Bhattacharyya coefficient was used to assess similarity between samples. A sensitivity analysis that removed TCRs with fewer than two reads produced consistent conclusions. This is the immuneACCESS table as TCRdb keeps it, with only in-frame sequences that have V and J called. A part of the clones is gone; compared with another copy, unresolved V genes explain less than half, and the rest is unexplained. That table supplies the V and J calls and clone size; D and trimming were determined from the DNA. Across this sample there are 3,200 or so clones, with about 80% seen only once. The top ten hold approximately 23% of the sample.

Tumor samples were obtained before definitive surgery or chemotherapy. Genomic DNA was extracted by the MD Anderson Biospecimen Extraction Resource, and TCR sequencing was done by the MD Anderson Cancer Genomics Laboratory. V was cut back by 5 bases and J by 3 bases, leaving a gap of 10 bases between them. CDR1 is given as SEHNR and CDR2 as FQNEAQ, both from the germline V gene (reference sequence). The CDR3 has 13 amino acids, counting the end cysteine and phenylalanine. Only the CDR3 portion is preserved as DNA: 39 bases, with reading frame beginning at the first base. With respect to this clone: This receptor's antigen is unknown. Base quality data are lacking; no much larger clone is found one base away.

Sequencing was performed on tumor tissue. Recombination connected TRBV7-9 to TRBJ1-1, with the D gene uncertain. The TCR was taken from a human donor with high-grade serous ovarian cancer. The DNA is as follows: TGTGCCAGCAGCCCCCCCCGGGACACTGAAGCTTTCTTT. It is translated as CASSPPRDTEAFF.